Listed below are T cell receptor beta chains from one sample, sequenced in a study of blood T cell repertoires in COVID-19. Method: immunoSEQ multiplex PCR; TCRdb's copy keeps in-frame clones and lacks some. This repertoire shows around 270,000 clones, around 87% found once; its top ten account for under 2.5%. Sequenced input: peripheral blood. These TCRs come from a woman aged 45-59 years with acute or convalescent COVID-19. Each CDR3 is given with its conserved first and last residue. D genes are given only for firm matches. Part of the rows lack a size; the others show once, few, many or a class for expanded clones.

j_call d_call v_call clone_size cdr3_nt cdr3_aa
TRBJ2-1 TRBD2 TRBV6-4 NA TGTGCCAGCAGCCTACTAGCGGGAGTCGGGAATGAGCAGTTCTTC CASSLLAGVGNEQFF
TRBJ1-1 NA TRBV9 NA TGTGCCAGCAGCGTAGATCCCCACAGCACTGAAGCTTTCTTT CASSVDPHSTEAFF
TRBJ2-7 TRBD2 TRBV5-1 NA TGCGCCAGCAGCCGATCTAGCGGGACACACGAGCAGTACTTC CASSRSSGTHEQYF
TRBJ2-7 NA TRBV5-1 NA TGCGCCAGCAGCTTTCGGGAAGCCTACGAGCAGTACTTC CASSFREAYEQYF
TRBJ2-7 TRBD2 TRBV11-1 NA TGTGCCAGCAGCTCGGCGGGTAGCGGGAGGGCCTACGAGCAGTACTTC CASSSAGSGRAYEQYF
TRBJ2-3 TRBD2 TRBV7-2 NA TGTGCTGGCGCGGGGGACGGATTTCGTGATACGCAGTATTTT CAGAGDGFRDTQYF
TRBJ2-1 NA TRBV7-8 NA TGTGCCAGCAGCTTAGGGCCCCCGGGGGAGAGCTCCTACAATGAGCAGTTCTTC CASSLGPPGESSYNEQFF
TRBJ2-7 TRBD1 TRBV5-5 NA TGTGCCAGCAGCTTGTCCGACAGGGGGCACGAGCAGTACTTC CASSLSDRGHEQYF
TRBJ2-6 NA TRBV21-1 NA NA CASSKVARGIGSGANVLTF
TRBJ2-7 NA TRBV27 NA TGTGCCAGCAGTTTATTGTCGACAGGCCGAATCTACGAGCAGTACTTC CASSLLSTGRIYEQYF
TRBJ2-1 TRBD2 TRBV5-1 once TGCGCCAGCAGCTTGGGACTAGCGGGAGCCGCCTACAATGAGCAGTTCTTC CASSLGLAGAAYNEQFF
TRBJ2-7 TRBD1 TRBV20-1 few TGCAGTGCTAGGGACAGGGAGGAGCAGTACTTC CSARDREEQYF
TRBJ2-7 NA TRBV12-3/TRBV12-4 NA TGTGCCAGCAGTTTCGGACTGGAAAGGGAGCAGTACTTC CASSFGLEREQYF
TRBJ2-2 TRBD1 TRBV7-2 NA TGTGCCAGCAGTTCAACAGGGGACACCGGGGAGCTGTTTTTT CASSSTGDTGELFF
TRBJ1-1 NA TRBV7-9 NA TGTGCCAGCAGCTTCGTCTTCGGGGACACTGAAGCTTTCTTT CASSFVFGDTEAFF
TRBJ2-7 TRBD1 TRBV7-2 NA TGTGCCAGCAGCTTCGCCGGACAGGGTTGGTACGAGCAGTACTTC CASSFAGQGWYEQYF
TRBJ2-7 NA TRBV5-1 NA TGCGCCAGCAGCTTGGTTACACGCGAGCAGTACTTC CASSLVTREQYF
TRBJ1-4 TRBD1 TRBV6-5 NA TGTGCCAGCAAGCAAACAGGGGGCAGTGAAAAACTGTTTTTT CASKQTGGSEKLFF
TRBJ1-5 NA TRBV7-9 NA TGTGCCAGCAGCTTGCAGGGATTAAATCAGCCCCAGCATTTT CASSLQGLNQPQHF
TRBJ2-7 TRBD2 TRBV7-6 NA TGTGCCAGCACCCCAGGGACTAGCGCGTCCTACGAGCAGTACTTC CASTPGTSASYEQYF
TRBJ2-6 TRBD2 TRBV11-1 once TGTGCCAGCAGCTTAGCCGGGACTAGCGGGAGCACTGGGGCCAACGTCCTGACTTTC CASSLAGTSGSTGANVLTF
TRBJ2-5 TRBD2 TRBV29-1 NA TGCAGCGTTGAAGATTATTCGGCGGGAGAGGGACTGGAGACCCAGTACTTC CSVEDYSAGEGLETQYF
TRBJ2-1 NA TRBV4-3 NA TGCGCCAGCAGCGCAAGGGGTACCTACAATGAGCAGTTCTTC CASSARGTYNEQFF
TRBJ2-4 TRBD2 TRBV6-5 NA TGTGCCAGCACCCAAACCGGACTAGCTAACATTCAGTACTTC CASTQTGLANIQYF
TRBJ2-1 TRBD2 TRBV19 NA TGTGCCAGTAGCATAAGCGGGACCTACAATGAGCAGTTCTTC CASSISGTYNEQFF
TRBJ1-4 NA TRBV5-1 NA TGCGCCAGCAGCTTGGGACAGAATGAAAAACTGTTTTTT CASSLGQNEKLFF
TRBJ1-3 NA TRBV7-3 once TGTGCCAGCAGATCGAAGGGGGGAAACACCATATATTTT CASRSKGGNTIYF